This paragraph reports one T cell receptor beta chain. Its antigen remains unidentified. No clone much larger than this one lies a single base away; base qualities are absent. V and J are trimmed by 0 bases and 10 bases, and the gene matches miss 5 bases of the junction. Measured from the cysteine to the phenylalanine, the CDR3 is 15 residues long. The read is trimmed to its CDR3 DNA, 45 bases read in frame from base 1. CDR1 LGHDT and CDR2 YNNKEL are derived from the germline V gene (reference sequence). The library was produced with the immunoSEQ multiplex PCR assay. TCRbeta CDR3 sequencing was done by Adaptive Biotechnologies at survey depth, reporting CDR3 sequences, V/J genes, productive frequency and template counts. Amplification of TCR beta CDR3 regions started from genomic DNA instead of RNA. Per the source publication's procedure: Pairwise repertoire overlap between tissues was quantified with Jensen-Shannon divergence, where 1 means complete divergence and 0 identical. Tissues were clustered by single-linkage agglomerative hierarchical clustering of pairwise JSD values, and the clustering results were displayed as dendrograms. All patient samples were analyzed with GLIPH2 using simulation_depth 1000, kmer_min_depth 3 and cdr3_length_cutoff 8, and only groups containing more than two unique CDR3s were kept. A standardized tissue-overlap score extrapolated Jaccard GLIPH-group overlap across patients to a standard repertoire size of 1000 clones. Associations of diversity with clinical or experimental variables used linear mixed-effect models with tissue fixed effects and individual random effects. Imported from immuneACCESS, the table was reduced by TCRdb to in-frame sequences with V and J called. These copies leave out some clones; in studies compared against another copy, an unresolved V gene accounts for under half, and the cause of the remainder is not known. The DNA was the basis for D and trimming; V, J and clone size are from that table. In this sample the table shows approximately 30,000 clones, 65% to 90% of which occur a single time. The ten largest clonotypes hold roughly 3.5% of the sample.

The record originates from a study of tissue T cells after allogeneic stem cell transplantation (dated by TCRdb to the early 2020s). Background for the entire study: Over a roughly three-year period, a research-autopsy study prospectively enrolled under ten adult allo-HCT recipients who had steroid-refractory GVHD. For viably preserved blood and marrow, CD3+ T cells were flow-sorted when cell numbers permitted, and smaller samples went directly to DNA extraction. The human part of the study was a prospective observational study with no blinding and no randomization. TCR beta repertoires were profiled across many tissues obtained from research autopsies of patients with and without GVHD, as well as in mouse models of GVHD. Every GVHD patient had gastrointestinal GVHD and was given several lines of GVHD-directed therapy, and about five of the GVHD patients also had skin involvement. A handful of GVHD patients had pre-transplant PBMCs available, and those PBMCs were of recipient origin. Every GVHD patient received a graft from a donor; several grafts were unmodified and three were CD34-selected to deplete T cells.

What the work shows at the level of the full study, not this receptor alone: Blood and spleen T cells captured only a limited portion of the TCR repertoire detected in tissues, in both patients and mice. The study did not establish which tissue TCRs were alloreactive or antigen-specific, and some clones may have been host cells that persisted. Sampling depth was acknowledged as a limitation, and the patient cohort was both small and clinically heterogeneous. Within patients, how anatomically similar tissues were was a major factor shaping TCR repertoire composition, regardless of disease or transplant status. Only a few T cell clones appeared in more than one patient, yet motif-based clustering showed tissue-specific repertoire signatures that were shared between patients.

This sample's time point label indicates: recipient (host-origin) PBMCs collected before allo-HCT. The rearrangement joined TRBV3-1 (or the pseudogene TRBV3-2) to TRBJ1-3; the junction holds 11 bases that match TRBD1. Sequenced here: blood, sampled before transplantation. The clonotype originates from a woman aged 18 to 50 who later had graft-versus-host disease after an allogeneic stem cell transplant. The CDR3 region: CASSQDWTGGFTIYF. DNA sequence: TGTGCCAGCAGCCAAGATTGGACAGGGGGCTTTACCATATATTTT.